One TCR beta chain is described in this entry. No antigen is known for it. This sample was taken from a study of vaccination effects on CD4 cells after COVID-19. Study-wide background: Samples were taken post-vaccine, and their median timing was 72 days after the second dose. Study outcomes and limitations: Late post-vaccination, clones induced by infection and those induced by vaccine underwent marked clonal contraction.

The repertoire was sequenced with immunoSEQ multiplex PCR; TCRdb's copy has only in-frame clones and lacks some. The table has more than 60,000 clones, 74% seen once. Trimming stripped 6 bases from V and 1 base from J, with 6 bases between. This CDR3 region has 12 residues. Germline-derived CDR1 and CDR2 are SNHLY and FYNNEI. When ten to eleven days of culture had elapsed, CD4+ T cells were isolated. Each participant was administered two doses of either the BNT162b2 or the mRNA-1273 vaccine. According to the study, vaccine recipients showed no prior SARS-CoV-2 infection and negative nucleocapsid antibodies. Researchers swapped half the medium for IL-2 medium on both days 3 and 7.

The chain combines TRBV2 with TRBJ1-2; D unclear. Here the sequenced sample was CD4+ T cells from PBMCs cultured without peptide, taken after COVID-19 vaccination. The sequence was collected from a human donor who received a COVID-19 vaccine. The CDR3 reads CASRDDNYGYTF. The CDR3 DNA sequence: TGTGCCAGCAGGGACGATAACTATGGCTACACCTTC.